This T cell receptor beta chain was captured in a study of CD8+ T cells in alopecia areata. As for the study in general: In an open-label trial, patients got 5 to 10 mg tofacitinib twice daily. Percentage of affected scalp area was the basis on which treated patients' severity was scored.

Broader study findings: In scalp samples, resident alphabeta T cells of normal skin are also sequenced.

RNA extraction and reverse transcription yielded cDNA as sequencing template. Data came from immunoSEQ multiplex PCR; TCRdb stores just in-frame clones and leaves some out. The sample includes about 200,000 clones, 60% of them seen just once. Regarding this clone: The target antigen is unknown.

Specified treatment: oral pan-JAK inhibitor, 5-10 mg twice daily. Punch biopsies of lesional scalp, plus peripheral blood, were taken from alopecia areata patients. Sequenced here: CD4+ T cells sorted from blood, sampled at week 24, from a patient treated with tofacitinib. This TCR came from a human donor with alopecia areata.

The CDR3 sequence is CASSEARRGGSQPQHF. The CDR3 DNA sequence: TGTGCCAGCAGTGAAGCTCGTCGGGGGGGGAGTCAGCCCCAGCATTTT. The gene calls are TRBV6-1 and TRBJ1-5; possibly TRBD1 for D (5 bases). V lost 0 bases to trimming and J lost 6 bases, with 15 bases between them. This CDR3 is 16 amino acids long. The germline V gene encodes CDR1 MNHNS and CDR2 SASEGT.